This T cell receptor (beta chain) was sequenced for a study of blood T cell repertoires in COVID-19 (dated by TCRdb to 2020 to 2022). Regarding the research as a whole: Samples from collaborators originated in the United States, Italy and Spain and spanned both the acute and convalescent phases of COVID-19. Samples were obtained from the ongoing ImmuneRACE study (first 160 participants) and from 1,200 or so subjects provided by 6 global collaborators. A freely available public database, intended as a resource for researchers studying the immune response to SARS-CoV-2, is where the repertoires were released. Nearly every sample came with metadata listing a de-identified subject ID, COVID-19 status, age in years and sex. Where available, HLA class I and class II types were obtained from metadata supplied by the sample provider rather than from assay-based typing. The material from the prospective study consisted of cDNA or gDNA derived from T cells, B-cell-depleted T cells, or PBMCs. The dataset comprised deeply sampled blood TCRbeta repertoires from subjects exposed to, actively infected with, or recovered from COVID-19.

As for this clone: Its antigen specificity is not known. No much larger clone exists at a distance of one base, and base qualities are not known.

The full study reports these points: The amount of clinical and demographic metadata varied by source and participant and was provided uncurated.

The immunoSEQ Assay, a bias-controlled multiplex PCR, was used to amplify TCRbeta CDR3 regions from genomic DNA. The study's own analysis went as follows. Nucleated cell counts per sample were estimated from amplification of reference gene primers within the assay. Sequence reads were collapsed and filtered to measure the absolute abundance of every unique TCRbeta CDR3 rearrangement. For each sample, productive Simpson clonality was calculated as the square root of Simpson's diversity index across productive rearrangements. What TCRdb holds here is the immuneACCESS table cut down to in-frame rearrangements. Part of the clones is not present; checked against another copy, under half of the missing clones reflect an unresolved V gene, and the others are unexplained. D and trimming were read from the DNA, whereas the V and J calls and clone size are those reported in that table. This sample lists about 150,000 clones; 60% to 85% were detected once. The top ten constitute roughly 1.5% of the sample.

Each collaborating institution followed its own protocols to collect whole blood in K2EDTA tubes. For TCRbeta analysis, collaborators shipped samples as frozen whole blood, isolated PBMCs, or DNA extracted from either of those sample types. The germline V gene sets CDR1 to MDHEN and CDR2 to SYDVKM. Trimming accounts for 6 bases at V and 3 bases at J, while the number of junction bases matched to no gene is 5. Counted from cysteine to phenylalanine, this CDR3 has 14 amino acids. The CDR3 DNA has 42 bases and is translated from base 1. Recombination connected TRBV28 to TRBJ1-5; 7 central nucleotides agree with TRBD1. Sequenced sample: peripheral blood. The sequence was obtained from a man at least 80 years old with acute or convalescent COVID-19. Here is the DNA: TGTGCCAGCAGGTATGGACAGGACAATCAGCCCCAGCATTTT. It translates to CASRYGQDNQPQHF.